One and the same sample provided the 5 T cell receptor beta chains below, sequenced in a study of identical twins. Via MiXCR, TCRdb re-called the 5' RACE reads, giving one row per CDR3 protein. The table shows some 570,000 distinct CDR3 sequences, with about 22% occurring only once. These data were also reused for a study on yellow fever vaccine responses in identical twins.

The sequenced material came from CD4+ T cells sorted from blood. The receptors stem from a woman aged 18 to 35 in good health.

This chain joins TRBV27 and TRBJ2-3; TRBD2 agrees at 14 bases. Trimming at V came to 5 bases and at J to 7 bases, leaving 5 bases not matched to a gene. Germline V gene sequence: CDR1 MNHEY, CDR2 SMNVEV (reference sequence). The CDR3 loop spans 15 amino acids. The CDR3 coding sequence is TGTGCCAGCAGTCGACTAGCGGGAGGGTCGTATACGCAGTATTTT. Translated: CASSRLAGGSYTQYF.

The chain is built from TRBV7-3 and TRBJ2-1, with 7 positions matching TRBD1. The germline gives CDR1 SGHTA, CDR2 FQGTGA. The CDR3 spans 13 residues. The junction had 3 bases not matched to a gene; V was cut back by 5 bases and J by 5 bases. The CDR3 nucleotides are TGTGCCAGCAGCATTGACAGGGACAATGAGCAGTTCTTC. Its translation: CASSIDRDNEQFF.

This sequence joins TRBV5-1 and TRBJ2-5, with 11 positions matching TRBD2. After removal of 2 bases from V and 3 bases from J, the junction contained 6 bases not matched to a gene. Germline V gene data show CDR1 as SGHRS and CDR2 as YFSETQ. This CDR3 is 16 amino acids long. The chain's CDR3 is CASSLGSGRAEETQYF. Here the CDR3 DNA reads TGCGCCAGCAGCTTAGGTAGCGGGAGGGCGGAAGAGACCCAGTACTTC.

The chain has TRBV6-5 and TRBJ2-7, with 7 bases lining up with TRBD2. V lost 0 bases and J lost 4; bases outside the gene matches: 15. This CDR3 comprises 18 residues. CDR1 and CDR2 from the germline V gene are MNHEY and SVGAGI. In DNA, the CDR3 is TGTGCCAGCAGTTACTCAACCTGGGGGAGGGAGGGTACTTACGAGCAGTACTTC. Translation gives CASSYSTWGREGTYEQYF.

The rearrangement joins TRBV12-3 or TRBV12-4 to TRBJ2-2, with 9 nucleotides matching TRBD2. There are 16 residues in the CDR3. The J segment lost 1 base and the V segment lost 3 bases, leaving 3 bases of the junction unmatched. The CDR3 DNA reads as TGTGCCAGCAGTTTGGGAGCGGGGGGGAACACCGGGGAGCTGTTTTTT. Translated: CASSLGAGGNTGELFF.